The clone carrying this TCR beta chain was counted only a few times. The data originate from a study of blood T cell repertoires in COVID-19. Trimming pared 7 bases from V and 3 bases from J, leaving 12 bases between. This CDR3 is 13 amino acids long. CDR1 LNHDA and CDR2 SQIVND come from the germline V gene (reference sequence). The protocol was immunoSEQ multiplex PCR, while the TCRdb copy is restricted to in-frame clones and leaves out a portion. The sample lists 150,000 to 200,000 clones, roughly 85% occurring once. Material: PBMCs or T cells enriched from blood (not recorded which). J is TRBJ1-2 and V is TRBV19; TRBD1 is a possible D gene (6 bases). This clonotype was obtained from a woman under 30 who had recovered from COVID-19. CDR3 sequence: CASTEQGHYGYTF. The CDR3 DNA reads as TGTGCCAGTACTGAACAGGGCCACTATGGCTACACCTTC.